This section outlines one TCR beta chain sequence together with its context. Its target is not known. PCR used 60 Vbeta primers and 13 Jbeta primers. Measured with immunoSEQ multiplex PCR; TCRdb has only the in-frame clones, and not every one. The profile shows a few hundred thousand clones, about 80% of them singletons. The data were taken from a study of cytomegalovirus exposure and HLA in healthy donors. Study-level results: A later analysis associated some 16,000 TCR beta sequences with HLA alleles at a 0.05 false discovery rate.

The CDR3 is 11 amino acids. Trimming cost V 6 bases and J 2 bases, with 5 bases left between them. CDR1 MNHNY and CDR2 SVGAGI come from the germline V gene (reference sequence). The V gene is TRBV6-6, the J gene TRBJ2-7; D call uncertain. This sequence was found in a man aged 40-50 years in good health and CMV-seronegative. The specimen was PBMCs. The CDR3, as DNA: TGTGCCAGCAGCTATACCTACGAGCAGTACTTC. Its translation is CASSYTYEQYF.